These 19 T cell receptor beta chains originate from one sample sequenced in a study of cytomegalovirus exposure and HLA in healthy donors. PCR involved 60 Vbeta and 13 Jbeta primers. Clones were read by immunoSEQ multiplex PCR, and TCRdb kept only the in-frame ones, dropping some. The table lists over 80,000 clones, roughly 63% of them singletons, with 5.5% to 6% in the top ten. Sequences were obtained from PBMCs. The receptors were gathered from a boy aged 5-17 years in good health and CMV-seropositive.

This clone was detected only a few times. J is TRBJ1-6 and V is TRBV18; 8 positions agree with TRBD1. V gave up 4 bases and J gave up 7 bases; unmatched junction bases: 9. The CDR3 consists of 16 residues. Germline V gene lookup returns CDR1 KGHSH and CDR2 LQKENI. The CDR3 loop is CASSQRGQVTNSPLHF. For the CDR3, the DNA is TGTGCCAGCTCACAGCGGGGACAGGTGACGAATTCACCCCTCCACTTT.

The chain joins TRBV6-5 to TRBJ1-1, with TRBD1 matching over 8 bases. The CDR3 spans 15 residues. CDR1 is MNHEY, CDR2 SVGAGI, per germline. With V trimmed by 2 bases and J by 3 bases, 5 bases remained unmatched. The CDR3 sequence is CASSYGRGHDTEAFF. CDR3 coding DNA: TGTGCCAGCAGTTACGGCAGGGGGCACGACACTGAAGCTTTCTTT.

This chain connects TRBV6-1 to TRBJ2-7; a weak D match, TRBD1 (6 bases). There are 15 residues in the CDR3. V lost 2 bases, J lost 3 bases, and 14 bases lay in between. Germline CDR1 is MNHNS and CDR2 is SASEGT. The CDR3 spells CASSEQQGWIYEQYF. The CDR3 DNA reads as TGTGCCAGCAGTGAACAACAGGGTTGGATCTACGAGCAGTACTTC.

The V gene is TRBV5-1, the J gene TRBJ2-5; D is perhaps TRBD1 (5 bases). The J call may be mistaken, given a closer DNA end match to TRBJ2-7. CDR3 length equals 14 residues. Germline values: CDR1 SGHRS, CDR2 YFSETQ. CDR3 loop: CASTRVDSSYEQYF. CDR3 nucleotide sequence: TGCGCCAGCACTAGGGTTGACAGTTCCTACGAGCAGTACTTC.

The chain uses TRBV6-1 and TRBJ2-3; a possible D gene is TRBD1 (6 bases). This CDR3 contains 12 residues. Looked up from germline, CDR1 is MNHNS and CDR2 is SASEGT. The V end was cut by 6 bases, the J end by 5 bases, with 9 bases between. As DNA, the CDR3 is TGTGCCAGCAGCCAGGGGATAGATACGCAGTATTTT. It encodes CASSQGIDTQYF.

V gene TRBV6-1 combines with J gene TRBJ2-5; TRBD1 is a possible D gene (5 bases). The CDR3 is made up of 15 amino acids. The germline V gene has CDR1 MNHNS and CDR2 SASEGT. Trimming stripped 0 bases from V and 5 bases from J, with 13 bases between. The CDR3 protein is CASSEAGHPAETQYF. The CDR3 DNA reads TGTGCCAGCAGTGAAGCCGGACACCCCGCGGAGACCCAGTACTTC.

This clone was recorded a few times. The chain recombines TRBV2 with TRBJ2-7, with a weak D call TRBD1 (5 bases). CDR3 length: 15 amino acids. Trimming took 2 bases from V and 4 from J, leaving 15 bases between them. CDR1 is SNHLY, CDR2 FYNNEI, per germline. CDR3 sequence: CASSETGIPPYEQYF. CDR3 sequence (DNA): TGTGCCAGCAGTGAAACAGGAATCCCCCCTTACGAGCAGTACTTC.

For the CDR3, the DNA is TGTGCCTGGAGTGTAGCGGGCTCTAGCACAGATACGCAGTATTTT. This codes for CAWSVAGSSTDTQYF. This chain uses TRBV30 with TRBJ2-3; tentatively, D is TRBD2 (6 bases). Germline lookup yields CDR1 GTSNPN and CDR2 SVGIG (reference sequence). This CDR3 has 15 amino acids. Trimming removed 0 bases at V and 0 bases at J, with 10 bases between. The whole variable domain, filled in from reference TRBV30 and TRBJ2-3, reads SQTIHQWPATLVQPVGSPLSLECTVEGTSNPNLYWYRQAAGRGLQLLFYSVGIGQISSEVPQNLSASRPQDRQFILSSKKLLLSDSGFYLCAWSVAGSSTDTQYFGPGTRLTVL.

V gene TRBV10-3 combines with J gene TRBJ2-7; TRBD1 aligns across 10 bases. The CDR3 is made up of 14 amino acids. Germline values: CDR1 ENHRY, CDR2 SYGVKD. The J segment lost 0 bases and the V segment lost 4 bases, leaving 0 bases of the junction unmatched. The CDR3 reads CAISGDRGSYEQYF. The CDR3 DNA follows: TGTGCCATCAGTGGGGACAGGGGCTCCTACGAGCAGTACTTC.

On this clone itself: Other DNA sequences within the sample encode an identical CDR3. CDR3 sequence reads: CASSLGGGGTEAFF. In nucleotides, the CDR3 is TGCGCCAGCAGCTTGGGCGGGGGGGGCACTGAAGCTTTCTTT. The chain combines TRBV5-1 with TRBJ1-1; maybe TRBD1 (5 bases). V was clipped by 0 bases and J by 4 bases, with 10 bases between them. Germline assignment: CDR1 SGHRS and CDR2 YFSETQ. The CDR3 is made up of 14 amino acids. Filled out from reference TRBV5-1 and TRBJ1-1, the complete variable domain reads KAGVTQTPRYLIKTRGQQVTLSCSPISGHRSVSWYQQTPGQGLQFLFEYFSETQRNKGNFPGRFSGRQFSNSRSEMNVSTLELGDSALYLCASSLGGGGTEAFFGQGTRLTVV.

The chain recombines TRBV9 with TRBJ2-1; TRBD1 agrees at 11 bases. The CDR3 runs to 15 residues. The ends lost 2 bases at V and 8 bases at J; junction bases unmatched: 6. CDR1 and CDR2 from the germline V gene are SGDLS and YYNGEE. CDR3 coding DNA: TGTGCCAGCAGCGTTGGGACAGGGGGATACTATGAGCAGTTCTTC. It translates to CASSVGTGGYYEQFF.

This chain links TRBV5-4 with TRBJ2-4, with 7 bases fitting TRBD1. V lost 2 bases, J lost 0 bases, and 5 bases stayed unmatched. CDR3 length: 16 residues. CDR1 and CDR2 (germline): SGHNT, YYREEE (reference sequence). CDR3 region: CASSLGDRLAKNIQYF. DNA of the CDR3: TGTGCCAGCAGCTTAGGGGACAGACTAGCCAAAAACATTCAGTACTTC.

The chain links TRBV6-1 to TRBJ2-7; TRBD2 might be the D (5 bases). Germline CDR1 is MNHNS and CDR2 is SASEGT. V shed 7 bases and J shed 4 bases, with 17 bases lying between them. The CDR3 has 14 residues. The chain's CDR3 is CASIEGLWQYEQYF. The DNA for the CDR3 is TGTGCCAGCATCGAGGGTTTATGGCAGTACGAGCAGTACTTC.

This clone has more than one count but fewer than ten. The chain is built from TRBV18 and TRBJ1-1; D perhaps matches TRBD1 (6 bases). The V end was cut by 6 bases, the J end by 2 bases, with 7 bases between. Germline V CDR1 and CDR2: KGHSH, LQKENI. The CDR3 sequence is 12 residues long. The CDR3 DNA reads TGTGCCAGCTCGGGACAAAACACTGAAGCTTTCTTT. Its protein product is CASSGQNTEAFF.

This clone occurred a few times. This sequence joins TRBV30 and TRBJ2-3; perhaps TRBD2 as D (6 bases). Trimming pared 3 bases from V and 4 bases from J, leaving 23 bases between. The CDR3 is made up of 17 amino acids. Germline values: CDR1 GTSNPN, CDR2 SVGIG (reference sequence). CDR3 nucleotide sequence: TGTGCCTGGAGCCGAGCCCGGACTACAGGCACTTCAGATACGCAGTATTTT. Translation: CAWSRARTTGTSDTQYF.

This clone was seen only a few times. The V and J genes are TRBV7-8 and TRBJ2-7; TRBD1 is a possible D gene (6 bases). V was shortened by 3 bases and J by 2 bases, with 11 bases between the two germline ends. There are 14 residues in the CDR3. Germline lookup yields CDR1 SGHVS and CDR2 FQNEAQ. CDR3 DNA sequence: TGTGCCAGCAGCTTGGAGACAGGTCCCTACGAGCAGTACTTC. Protein: CASSLETGPYEQYF.

This chain uses TRBV2 with TRBJ2-7; possible D gene TRBD1, 5 bases. V gave up 6 bases and J gave up 6 bases, with 12 bases separating them. The germline V gene has CDR1 SNHLY and CDR2 FYNNEI. The CDR3 loop spans 12 amino acids. The CDR3 bases are TGTGCCAGCAGGGGGCCTCGGGCCGAGCAGTACTTC. It translates to CASRGPRAEQYF.

J is TRBJ2-4 and V is TRBV29-1; 7 bases match TRBD1. CDR3 size: 13 residues. Germline CDR1 reads SQVTM; CDR2 reads ANQGSEA. V lost 4 bases and J lost 1; bases outside the gene matches: 1. CDR3 in amino acids: CSVVDRAKNIQYF. CDR3 nucleotide sequence: TGCAGCGTTGTGGACAGGGCCAAAAACATTCAGTACTTC.

This clone was counted a few times. V gene TRBV30 combines with J gene TRBJ2-1; perhaps TRBD1 as D (6 bases). The V gene lost 1 base and the J gene lost 0 bases, with 13 bases spanning the gap. Germline CDR1 is GTSNPN and CDR2 is SVGIG (reference sequence). The CDR3 is 16 amino acids. CDR3 in DNA: TGTGCCTGGAGTGCCAGGGGCCTCAGCTCCTACAATGAGCAGTTCTTC. Its translation: CAWSARGLSSYNEQFF. Complete variable domain (other parts from reference TRBV30 and TRBJ2-1): SQTIHQWPATLVQPVGSPLSLECTVEGTSNPNLYWYRQAAGRGLQLLFYSVGIGQISSEVPQNLSASRPQDRQFILSSKKLLLSDSGFYLCAWSARGLSSYNEQFFGPGTRLTVL.